This TCR beta chain originates from a study of blood T cell repertoires in COVID-19. From germline, CDR1 is SGHTA and CDR2 FQGNSA. The ends were cut back, 1 base at V and 5 bases at J, with 8 bases in the middle. CDR3 length: 13 amino acids. Here immunoSEQ multiplex PCR was the method, and the copy in TCRdb shows in-frame clones only, minus some. The profile shows approximately 170,000 clones, 89% of them singletons. Note on this clone: At the DNA level, this CDR3 is encoded by other sequences in the same sample as well.

The chain joins TRBV7-2 to TRBJ2-5, with a possible D match to TRBD2 (5 bases). Material: peripheral blood. This clonotype originated in a man aged 18 to 30 who had recovered from COVID-19. In DNA, the CDR3 is TGTGCCAGCAGCTTAGAAAGAGGGGAGACCCAGTACTTC. It specifies CASSLERGETQYF. The full variable domain, its missing parts supplied by reference TRBV7-2 and TRBJ2-5, is GAGVSQSPSNKVTEKGKDVELRCDPISGHTALYWYRQSLGQGLEFLIYFQGNSAPDKSGLPSDRFSAERTGGSVSTLTIQRTQQEDSAVYLCASSLERGETQYFGPGTRLLVL.